These 12 T cell receptor beta chains came from one sample sequenced in a study of siplizumab effects on memory and regulatory T cells. The method was immunoSEQ multiplex PCR; TCRdb's version includes in-frame clones alone and lacks a portion of them. The table shows 98,000 or so clones, with over 90% occurring only once. The sample was Tregs sorted from blood. The receptors were gathered from a human donor in good health.

The V gene is TRBV15, the J gene TRBJ1-5; no reliable D call. The CDR3 length is 15 residues. Germline CDR1 and CDR2: LNHNV and YYDKDF (reference sequence). Trimming took off 4 bases at V and 1 base at J, with 11 bases between the two ends. The CDR3 DNA is TGTGCCACCAGCATGCGGGGAGGCAGCAATCAGCCCCAGCATTTT. As protein: CATSMRGGSNQPQHF.

J is TRBJ2-7 and V is TRBV7-9; TRBD2 is a possible D gene (6 bases). The V end was cut by 5 bases, the J end by 5 bases, with 25 bases between. Germline V CDR1 and CDR2: SEHNR, FQNEAQ (reference sequence). There are 17 residues in the CDR3. This CDR3 is CASSLVFGEADGHEQYF. In DNA, the CDR3 is TGTGCCAGCAGCCTAGTTTTCGGGGAGGCCGACGGGCACGAGCAGTACTTC.

CDR3 loop: CASSAGQSTQYF. CDR3 sequence (DNA): TGCGCCAGCAGCGCGGGACAGTCGACCCAGTACTTC. The rearrangement uses TRBV5-1 and TRBJ2-5; D possibly corresponds to TRBD1 (7 bases). Trimming removed 4 bases from V and 7 bases from J, with 11 bases in between. The germline gives CDR1 SGHRS, CDR2 YFSETQ. The CDR3 is made up of 12 amino acids.

This rearrangement joins TRBV6-5 to TRBJ1-2; D may be TRBD1 (6 bases). Germline CDR1 reads MNHEY; CDR2 reads SVGAGI. The V gene lost 2 bases and the J gene lost 8 bases, with 15 bases spanning the gap. The CDR3 is 14 amino acids. In DNA, the CDR3 is TGTGCCAGCAGTTACCTACAGGGAAGTCAGGGCTACACCTTC. Its protein product is CASSYLQGSQGYTF.

The chain links TRBV5-1 to TRBJ2-7; TRBD2 aligns across 11 bases. The V and J ends lost 5 bases and 0 bases, in that order; junction bases with no gene match: 1. Germline V lookup: CDR1 SGHRS, CDR2 YFSETQ. The CDR3 spans 14 residues. The CDR3 region is CASRLAGGSYEQYF. The CDR3 nucleotides read TGCGCCAGCAGGCTAGCGGGAGGCTCCTACGAGCAGTACTTC. Filled out from reference TRBV5-1 and TRBJ2-7, the complete variable domain reads KAGVTQTPRYLIKTRGQQVTLSCSPISGHRSVSWYQQTPGQGLQFLFEYFSETQRNKGNFPGRFSGRQFSNSRSEMNVSTLELGDSALYLCASRLAGGSYEQYFGPGTRLTVT.

The rearrangement joins TRBV6-5 to TRBJ2-7, with a possible D match to TRBD1 (5 bases). The CDR3 sequence is 15 residues long. V lost 5 bases, J lost 4 bases, and 18 bases lay in between. CDR1 and CDR2 from the germline V gene are MNHEY and SVGAGI. The CDR3 loop is CASSPDVGRWYEQYF. CDR3 in DNA: TGTGCCAGCAGTCCTGATGTGGGGCGTTGGTACGAGCAGTACTTC.

This chain uses TRBV19 with TRBJ2-1; no firm D call. The CDR3 totals 12 residues. Germline lookup yields CDR1 LNHDA and CDR2 SQIVND (reference sequence). V was clipped by 4 bases and J by 6 bases, with 7 bases between them. In DNA form, the CDR3 reads TGTGCCAGTAGTAAGGACGGCAATGAGCAGTTCTTC. It is translated as CASSKDGNEQFF.

As regards this clone: This sample also contains other DNA sequences that code for the same CDR3. The chain combines TRBV5-1 with TRBJ1-1; perhaps TRBD1 as D (5 bases). The V end lost 4 bases, the J end lost 0 bases, and 13 bases lay between the germline ends. The V gene's germline CDR1 is SGHRS and CDR2 YFSETQ. The CDR3 is 15 residues long. The chain's CDR3 is CASSLGGTVNTEAFF. The CDR3 nucleotides are TGCGCCAGCAGCCTGGGAGGGACGGTGAACACTGAAGCTTTCTTT.

The gene calls are TRBV2 and TRBJ2-5; 13 bases match TRBD2. The CDR3 totals 16 residues. J lost 2 bases, V lost 6 bases, and 6 bases had no gene match. Germline V CDR1 and CDR2: SNHLY, FYNNEI. The CDR3 coding sequence is TGTGCCAGCAGCGGGCCGGGACTAGCGGGGCAAGAGACCCAGTACTTC. This translates into CASSGPGLAGQETQYF.

The rearrangement links TRBV27 to TRBJ1-1, with 11 nucleotides matching TRBD1. Germline trimming cut 8 bases from V and 7 bases from J; bases unmatched to any gene: 21. Germline lookup yields CDR1 MNHEY and CDR2 SMNVEV (reference sequence). This CDR3 contains 18 residues. The CDR3 DNA reads as TGTGCCAGCTCGTTATCGGTAAGGACAGGGGGCGGTATTGTTGAAGCTTTCTTT. This encodes CASSLSVRTGGGIVEAFF.

V is TRBV7-9 and J is TRBJ2-4, with D maybe TRBD2 (6 bases). Germline V gene lookup returns CDR1 SEHNR and CDR2 FQNEAQ (reference sequence). The CDR3 has 12 amino acids. The V and J ends lost 4 bases and 11 bases respectively, with 12 bases between them. CDR3 nucleotide sequence: TGTGCCAGCAGCTCGGGACTTTCTGTTCAGTACTTC. Translating it yields CASSSGLSVQYF.

The gene calls are TRBV2 and TRBJ1-2, with D hard to call. The CDR3 sequence is 10 residues long. V was cut by 4 bases and J by 8 bases, with 5 bases left in between. From germline, CDR1 is SNHLY and CDR2 FYNNEI. The CDR3 loop is CASSGLGYTF. In nucleotides, the CDR3 is TGTGCCAGCAGTGGCTTAGGCTACACCTTC.